Listed here are 9 T cell receptor beta chains from one sample, sequenced in a study of blood T cell repertoires in COVID-19. Profiling relied on immunoSEQ multiplex PCR, and the TCRdb table lists in-frame clones only, not all of them. The data show fewer than 110,000 clones, with about four fifths seen just once and approximately 4.4% held by the top ten. Sequenced material: peripheral blood. All receptors come from a human donor in a cohort sampled during active COVID-19.

About this clone itself: An end of the junction does not agree with germline; a read error may underlie this. The chain's CDR3 is CSAPPSGSF. The DNA of the CDR3 is TGCAGCGCCCCCCCCTCCGGGTCCTTT. The genes are TRBV29-1 and TRBJ1-1; D remains unclear. This CDR3 is 9 amino acids long. Germline V CDR1 and CDR2: SQVTM, ANQGSEA.

The genes are TRBV2 and TRBJ2-2, with TRBD2 matching over 12 bases. The CDR3 has 16 amino acids. With V trimmed by 6 bases and J by 3 bases, 5 bases remained unmatched. Germline CDR1 SNHLY, CDR2 FYNNEI. The CDR3 region is CASSASGRGYTGELFF. In nucleotides, the CDR3 is TGTGCCAGCAGCGCTAGCGGGAGGGGTTACACCGGGGAGCTGTTTTTT.

The chain recombines TRBV11-2 with TRBJ2-3; possible D gene TRBD2, 6 bases. The germline CDR1 and CDR2 sequences are SGHAT and FQNNGV. The CDR3 loop spans 17 amino acids. Between the trimmed V and J ends, which lost 6 bases and 2 bases, there was a span of 21 bases. The CDR3 spells CASRPNPGLRATDTQYF. The CDR3, as DNA: TGTGCCAGCAGACCAAACCCGGGACTCCGGGCCACAGATACGCAGTATTTT.

The chain couples TRBV6-6 to TRBJ2-2, with D tentatively TRBD2 (6 bases). Germline V gene data show CDR1 as MNHNY and CDR2 as SVGAGI (reference sequence). This CDR3 spans 14 amino acids. V was shortened by 6 bases and J by 4 bases, with 12 bases between the two germline ends. CDR3 amino acids: CASRGLTSTGELFF. The CDR3, as DNA: TGTGCCAGCAGGGGACTCACATCCACCGGGGAGCTGTTTTTT.

This sequence joins TRBV7-2 and TRBJ2-3, with TRBD1 matching over 10 bases. The germline CDR1 and CDR2 sequences are SGHTA and FQGNSA. The ends lost 1 base at V and 3 bases at J; junction bases unmatched: 4. This CDR3 contains 16 residues. CDR3 region: CASSLGQGAITDTQYF. In DNA, the CDR3 is TGTGCCAGCAGCTTAGGACAGGGGGCTATAACAGATACGCAGTATTTT.

V gene TRBV18 combines with J gene TRBJ1-1; the match to TRBD1 covers 9 bases. V dropped 6 bases and J dropped 0; count of bases not matched to a gene: 5. The germline CDR1 and CDR2 sequences are KGHSH and LQKENI. The CDR3 loop spans 15 amino acids. The CDR3 DNA sequence: TGTGCCAGCTCTCCCGGGACAGGGATGAACACTGAAGCTTTCTTT. Translated: CASSPGTGMNTEAFF.

The V gene is TRBV5-1, the J gene TRBJ1-2; 7 bases align to TRBD1. The ends lost 0 bases at V and 1 base at J; junction bases unmatched: 6. The CDR3 spans 16 residues. Germline V CDR1 and CDR2: SGHRS, YFSETQ. The CDR3 DNA reads TGCGCCAGCAGCTTGGAGGGGACAGCTTTTAACTATGGCTACACCTTC. Its translation: CASSLEGTAFNYGYTF. The full variable domain, with the rest looked up from reference TRBV5-1 and TRBJ1-2, is KAGVTQTPRYLIKTRGQQVTLSCSPISGHRSVSWYQQTPGQGLQFLFEYFSETQRNKGNFPGRFSGRQFSNSRSEMNVSTLELGDSALYLCASSLEGTAFNYGYTFGSGTRLTVV.

The chain joins TRBV4-3 to TRBJ2-2; possible D gene TRBD2, 6 bases. The CDR3 is made up of 15 amino acids. V was shortened by 2 bases and J by 6 bases, with 13 bases between the two germline ends. Looked up from germline, CDR1 is LGHNA and CDR2 is YSLEER. The CDR3 region is CASSQNVWGAGELFF. The DNA of the CDR3 is TGCGCCAGCAGCCAAAACGTCTGGGGGGCCGGGGAGCTGTTTTTT.

The gene calls are TRBV28 and TRBJ2-7; 10 bases map to TRBD1. Per germline, CDR1 MDHEN and CDR2 SYDVKM. The CDR3 has 12 amino acids. V gave up 10 bases and J gave up 12 bases; unmatched junction bases: 12. The CDR3, as DNA: TGTGCCATCGAATCCGGGACAGGGGCCGGGTACTTC. Its protein is CAIESGTGAGYF. Full variable domain (missing parts from reference TRBV28 and TRBJ2-7): DVKVTQSSRYLVKRTGEKVFLECVQDMDHENMFWYRQDPGLGLRLIYFSYDVKMKEKGDIPEGYSVSREKKERFSLILESASTNQTSMYLCAIESGTGAGYFGPGTRLTVT.